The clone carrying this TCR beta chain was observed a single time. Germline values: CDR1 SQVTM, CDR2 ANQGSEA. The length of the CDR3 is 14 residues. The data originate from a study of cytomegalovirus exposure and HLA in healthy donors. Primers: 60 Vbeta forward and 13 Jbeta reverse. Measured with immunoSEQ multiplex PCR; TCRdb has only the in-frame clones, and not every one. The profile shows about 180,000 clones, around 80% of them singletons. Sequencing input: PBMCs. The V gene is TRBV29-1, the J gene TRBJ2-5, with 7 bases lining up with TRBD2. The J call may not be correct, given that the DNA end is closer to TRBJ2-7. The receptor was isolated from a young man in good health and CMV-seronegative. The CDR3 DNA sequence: TGCAGCGTTGATCGGCGGGGGAGCTCCTACGAGCAGTACTTC. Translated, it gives CSVDRRGSSYEQYF.